The 11 T cell receptor beta chains below come from one sample, sequenced in a study of cytomegalovirus exposure and HLA in healthy donors. The PCR used 60 Vbeta and 13 Jbeta primers. Generated by immunoSEQ multiplex PCR, the TCRdb table keeps only in-frame clones and is missing some. The sample carries 130,000 to 150,000 clones, 73% recorded once. The sequenced sample consisted of PBMCs. These receptor sequences come from a human donor in good health.

The chain employs TRBV11-3 and TRBJ1-1, with D unclear. This CDR3 contains 15 residues. In germline, CDR1 is SGHNT, CDR2 YENEEA. V was clipped by 0 bases and J by 3 bases, with 11 bases between them. The CDR3 sequence: CASSLDGLEDTEAFF. DNA for the CDR3: TGTGCCAGCAGCTTAGACGGACTGGAGGACACTGAAGCTTTCTTT.

The CDR3 protein is CATSREWSTEAFF. The CDR3 DNA reads TGTGCCACCAGCAGGGAGTGGTCTACTGAAGCTTTCTTT. The chain has TRBV15 and TRBJ1-1; D not certain. Germline values: CDR1 LNHNV, CDR2 YYDKDF (reference sequence). The V and J ends lost 3 bases and 5 bases respectively, with 10 bases between them. The CDR3 extends over 13 amino acids.

V gene TRBV5-4 combines with J gene TRBJ2-5, with 7 bases lining up with TRBD1. The CDR3 is 14 residues long. J gave up 3 bases and V 5 bases, and 7 bases lay outside the gene matches. Per germline, CDR1 SGHNT and CDR2 YYREEE (reference sequence). The CDR3 coding sequence is TGTGCCAGCAGACCGGGACAGATGGAAGAGACCCAGTACTTC. It codes for CASRPGQMEETQYF.

V usage is TRBV9 and J usage is TRBJ2-7; possibly TRBD1 for D (6 bases). The CDR3 is 14 amino acids. Germline V CDR1 and CDR2: SGDLS, YYNGEE. The V end was cut by 4 bases, the J end by 4 bases, with 15 bases between. The CDR3 DNA sequence: TGTGCCAGCAGCCCCACGGGGACATCGTACGAGCAGTACTTC. Its protein is CASSPTGTSYEQYF.

This sequence joins TRBV19 and TRBJ2-2, with 7 bases that match TRBD1. The CDR3 extends over 14 amino acids. CDR1 and CDR2 (germline): LNHDA, SQIVND (reference sequence). V gave up 1 base and J gave up 6 bases; unmatched junction bases: 2. CDR3 bases: TGTGCCAGTAGTATAGGACAGGGATCCGGGGAGCTGTTTTTT. Encoded protein: CASSIGQGSGELFF.

As DNA, the CDR3 is TGTGCCAGCAGTGAAGCGGGGGGGTACAATGAGCAGTTCTTC. Translating it yields CASSEAGGYNEQFF. The J gene is TRBJ2-1, the V gene TRBV6-4; 10 nucleotides agree with TRBD2. CDR3 length: 14 amino acids. Trimming cost V 3 bases and J 4 bases; bases outside gene matches: 0. Germline CDR1 MRHNA, CDR2 SNTAGT.

A single count supports this clone. This sequence joins TRBV7-9 and TRBJ2-2; 9 bases agree with TRBD1. Looked up from germline, CDR1 is SEHNR and CDR2 is FQNEAQ (reference sequence). The CDR3 totals 16 residues. Losses at the gene ends were 5 bases for V and 5 bases for J; bases not matched to a gene: 9. This CDR3 is CASSARQGVLTGELFF. The CDR3 bases are TGTGCCAGCAGCGCTCGACAGGGGGTATTAACCGGGGAGCTGTTTTTT.

The gene calls are TRBV4-1 and TRBJ2-7; TRBD2 matches at 13 bases. Trimming at V came to 2 bases and at J to 0 bases, leaving 10 bases not matched to a gene. The germline gives CDR1 MGHRA, CDR2 YSYEKL. This CDR3 is built from 19 residues. This chain's CDR3 is CASSQLGLAGERSSYEQYF. The CDR3 DNA follows: TGCGCCAGCAGCCAACTAGGACTAGCGGGAGAGAGGAGCTCCTACGAGCAGTACTTC.

The J gene is TRBJ1-1, the V gene TRBV5-4; tentatively, D is TRBD1 (5 bases). The V gene lost 0 bases and the J gene lost 2 bases, with 8 bases spanning the gap. CDR3 length: 14 residues. The germline V gene has CDR1 SGHNT and CDR2 YYREEE (reference sequence). The CDR3 DNA is TGTGCCAGCAGCTTGGACAGGCTTAACACTGAAGCTTTCTTT. Its protein is CASSLDRLNTEAFF.

This rearrangement joins TRBV6-1 to TRBJ2-3; TRBD2 matches at 9 bases. V gave up 6 bases and J gave up 9 bases; unmatched junction bases: 7. This CDR3 contains 13 residues. Germline CDR1 MNHNS, CDR2 SASEGT. CDR3 residues: CASSPRLAVTQYF. CDR3 nucleotide sequence: TGTGCCAGCAGCCCTAGACTAGCGGTAACGCAGTATTTT.

This clone was detected a few times. The CDR3 DNA follows: TGTGCCAGCAGCGCGATTTCCGGGACAGGGCGCGAGCAGTACTTC. This codes for CASSAISGTGREQYF. V gene TRBV7-8 combines with J gene TRBJ2-7; TRBD1 matches 9 bases. With V trimmed by 5 bases and J by 6 bases, 11 bases remained unmatched. Germline loops: CDR1 SGHVS, CDR2 FQNEAQ. The CDR3 has 15 residues.